The entry below describes one T cell receptor beta chain. Sequencing of TCR beta was undertaken in CD8+ and CD4+ T cells derived from blood. Treatment-naive patients with stable or active relapsing-remitting disease served as multiple sclerosis controls. TEMRA cells were enriched by FACS, while CD8+ and CD4+ T cells were obtained through a negative isolation that was performed magnetically. The data derive from a study of CD8 T cells in Susac syndrome. An input of roughly 0.5 to 1 ug of RNA was subjected to reverse transcription using random hexamers. The immunoSEQ assay covered 54 Vbeta and 13 Jbeta segments for CDR3. In TCRdb, the immunoSEQ multiplex PCR reads were re-called with MiXCR into one record per CDR3 protein. The data hold hundreds of thousands of distinct CDR3 sequences, with approximately 90% observed a single time. CDR3 length: 14 amino acids. V dropped 7 bases and J dropped 8 bases, with 18 bases sitting between them.

J is TRBJ2-1 and V is TRBV12-3 or TRBV12-4, with D possibly matching TRBD2 (5 bases). The receptor comes from a human donor with multiple sclerosis. The sample was CD8+ T cells from PBMCs. This CDR3 is CASTLGALADEQFF. In nucleotides, the CDR3 is TGTGCCAGCACCCTCGGCGCTCTAGCTGATGAGCAGTTCTTC.